A single TCR beta chain is shown here with its context. Its antigen is currently unknown. The V gene lost 3 bases and the J gene lost 0 bases, with 7 bases spanning the gap. Germline-derived CDR1 and CDR2 are SGHRS and YFSETQ. This CDR3 region has 13 residues. The entry originates in a study of CD8 T cell repertoires and HIV-1 epitope variants. Study in general: Each of Twenty-five Gag and Nef epitope peptides stimulated a separate culture.

Profiling relied on immunoSEQ multiplex PCR, and the TCRdb table lists in-frame clones only, not all of them. The sample has fewer than 3,000 clones, 55% to 75% seen once. Findings and limits, study-wide: The TAALDMSHF plasma variant had no responses, unlike KF9 (roughly 5 clonotypes) and HW9 (one).

The clonotype comes from a male donor with HIV. Specimen: cultured CD8+ T cells derived from PBMCs. This rearrangement joins TRBV5-1 to TRBJ2-7, with TRBD2 as a possible D gene (6 bases). CDR3 sequence: CASSWDSSYEQYF. In DNA form, the CDR3 reads TGCGCCAGCAGCTGGGACTCCTCCTACGAGCAGTACTTC. Together with reference TRBV5-1 and TRBJ2-7, the CDR3 gives the full variable domain: KAGVTQTPRYLIKTRGQQVTLSCSPISGHRSVSWYQQTPGQGLQFLFEYFSETQRNKGNFPGRFSGRQFSNSRSEMNVSTLELGDSALYLCASSWDSSYEQYFGPGTRLTVT.